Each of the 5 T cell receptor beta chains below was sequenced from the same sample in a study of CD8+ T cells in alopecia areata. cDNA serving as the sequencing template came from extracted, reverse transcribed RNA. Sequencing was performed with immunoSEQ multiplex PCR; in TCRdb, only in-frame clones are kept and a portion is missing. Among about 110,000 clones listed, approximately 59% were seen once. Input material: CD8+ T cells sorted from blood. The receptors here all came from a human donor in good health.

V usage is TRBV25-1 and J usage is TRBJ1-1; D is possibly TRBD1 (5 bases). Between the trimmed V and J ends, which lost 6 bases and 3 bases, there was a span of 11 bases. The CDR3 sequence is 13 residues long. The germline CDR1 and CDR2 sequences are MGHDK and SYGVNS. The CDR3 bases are TGTGCCAGCAGACCGGGACGGTACACTGAAGCTTTCTTT. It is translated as CASRPGRYTEAFF.

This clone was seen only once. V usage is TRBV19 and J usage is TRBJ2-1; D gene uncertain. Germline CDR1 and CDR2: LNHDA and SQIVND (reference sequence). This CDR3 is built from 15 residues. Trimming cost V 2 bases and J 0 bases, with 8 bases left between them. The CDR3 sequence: CASSIPTSSYNEQFF. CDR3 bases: TGTGCCAGTAGTATACCGACCAGCTCCTACAATGAGCAGTTCTTC.

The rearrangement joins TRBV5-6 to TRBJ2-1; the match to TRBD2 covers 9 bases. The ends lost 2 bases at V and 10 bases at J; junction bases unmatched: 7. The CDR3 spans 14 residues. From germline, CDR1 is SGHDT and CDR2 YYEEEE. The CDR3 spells CASSFGGGAWEQFF. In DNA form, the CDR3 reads TGTGCCAGCAGCTTCGGCGGGGGGGCGTGGGAGCAGTTCTTC. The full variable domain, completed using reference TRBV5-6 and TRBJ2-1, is DAGVTQSPTHLIKTRGQQVTLRCSPKSGHDTVSWYQQALGQGPQFIFQYYEEEERQRGNFPDRFSGHQFPNYSSELNVNALLLGDSALYLCASSFGGGAWEQFFGPGTRLTVL.

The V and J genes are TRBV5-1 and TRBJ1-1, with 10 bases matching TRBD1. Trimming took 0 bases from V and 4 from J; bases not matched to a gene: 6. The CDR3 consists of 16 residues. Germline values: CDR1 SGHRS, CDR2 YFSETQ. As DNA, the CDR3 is TGCGCCAGCAGCTTGGCCGTCGGGACAGGGGTCACTGAAGCTTTCTTT. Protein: CASSLAVGTGVTEAFF.

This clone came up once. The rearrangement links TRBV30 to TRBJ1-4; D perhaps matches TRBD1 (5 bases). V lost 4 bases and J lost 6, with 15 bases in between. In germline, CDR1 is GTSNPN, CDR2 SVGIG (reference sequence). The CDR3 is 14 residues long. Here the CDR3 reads CAWNLGEGDEKLFF. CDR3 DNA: TGTGCCTGGAATCTAGGGGAAGGTGATGAAAAACTGTTTTTT. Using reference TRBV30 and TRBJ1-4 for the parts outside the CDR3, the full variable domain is SQTIHQWPATLVQPVGSPLSLECTVEGTSNPNLYWYRQAAGRGLQLLFYSVGIGQISSEVPQNLSASRPQDRQFILSSKKLLLSDSGFYLCAWNLGEGDEKLFFGSGTQLSVL.